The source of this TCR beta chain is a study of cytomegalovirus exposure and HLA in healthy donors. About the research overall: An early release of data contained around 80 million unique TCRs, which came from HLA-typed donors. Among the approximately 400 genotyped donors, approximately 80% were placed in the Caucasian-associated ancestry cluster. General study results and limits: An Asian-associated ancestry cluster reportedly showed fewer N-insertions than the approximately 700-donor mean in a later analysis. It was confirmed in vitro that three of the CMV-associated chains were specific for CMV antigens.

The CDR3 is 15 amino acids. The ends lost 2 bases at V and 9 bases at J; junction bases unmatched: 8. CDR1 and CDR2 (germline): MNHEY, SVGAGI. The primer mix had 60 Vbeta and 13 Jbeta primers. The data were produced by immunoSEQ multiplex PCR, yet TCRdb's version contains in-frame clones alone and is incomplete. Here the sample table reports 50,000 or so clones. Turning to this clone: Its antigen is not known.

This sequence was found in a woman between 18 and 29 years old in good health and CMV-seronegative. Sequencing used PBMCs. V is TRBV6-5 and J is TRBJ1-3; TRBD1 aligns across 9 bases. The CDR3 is CASSYARGQGSTIYF. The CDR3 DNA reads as TGTGCCAGCAGTTACGCGAGAGGACAGGGGAGCACCATATATTTT.